This T cell receptor (beta chain) was captured in a study of T-cell reconstitution after alpha-beta-depleted transplantation in children. Study-wide points: Several hundred expanded graft clones reportedly were the source of alpha-beta T cells about two months after transplant. By one year post-transplant, T-cell counts and diversity largely arose from T cells that were newly produced.

Deletions cut 2 bases from V and 5 bases from J, with 18 bases between. Germline V lookup: CDR1 DFQATT, CDR2 SNEGSKA (reference sequence). The CDR3 runs to 16 residues. This clonotype occurred many times. Its target is unknown. For TCRbeta, the library was prepared with unique molecular identifiers. One entry per CDR3 protein, called by TCRdb with MiXCR from the PCR reads. The sample consists of around 580,000 distinct CDR3 sequences, about 23% of them appearing once. The clonotype originates from a boy younger than two who had a stem cell transplant for acute myeloid leukemia, so the T cells may come from the graft donor. The specimen was PBMCs, mostly from graft donor cells, collected 360 days after TCRalphabeta/CD19-depleted stem cell transplant. This sequence joins TRBV20-1 and TRBJ2-2; D assignment may be TRBD1 or TRBD2 (6 bases each). The CDR3 DNA reads TGCAGTGCTAGACAGGAGGGTACAGGGTGGACCGGGGAGCTGTTTTTT. Residues: CSARQEGTGWTGELFF.